The 25 T cell receptor beta chains given below trace back to one sample, sequenced in a study of blood T cell repertoires in COVID-19. Here immunoSEQ multiplex PCR was the method, and the copy in TCRdb shows in-frame clones only, minus some. The top ten clones hold roughly 6% of a sample with roughly 260,000 clones, approximately 90% of them seen once. Material: PBMCs or T cells enriched from blood (not recorded which). Receptors originate from a woman in her twenties or thirties with acute COVID-19.

The V call is TRBV28, the J call TRBJ2-1, with D perhaps matching TRBD2 (7 bases). The CDR3 runs to 17 residues. The V gene lost 3 bases and the J gene lost 7 bases, with 22 bases spanning the gap. CDR1 MDHEN and CDR2 SYDVKM come from the germline V gene. In DNA, the CDR3 is TGTGCCAGCAGTTTCCCAACAGGGATGGGGGGGGGGAATGAGCAGTTCTTC. Protein product: CASSFPTGMGGGNEQFF.

The chain carries TRBV25-1 and TRBJ2-5; TRBD1 is a possible D gene (5 bases). The V and J ends lost 4 bases and 6 bases respectively, with 6 bases between them. There are 11 residues in the CDR3. The germline gives CDR1 MGHDK, CDR2 SYGVNS. In nucleotides, the CDR3 is TGTGCCAGCAGTGCAGGGCAGACCCAGTACTTC. It yields the protein CASSAGQTQYF.

The chain joins TRBV30 to TRBJ1-1; 8 bases map to TRBD1. V dropped 0 bases and J dropped 1; count of bases not matched to a gene: 1. The CDR3 length is 14 residues. CDR1 GTSNPN and CDR2 SVGIG come from the germline V gene (reference sequence). The CDR3 protein is CAWSVGTGNTEAFF. CDR3 coding DNA: TGTGCCTGGAGTGTCGGGACAGGGAACACTGAAGCTTTCTTT.

The chain has TRBV11-3 and TRBJ2-1; 14 bases fit TRBD2. The CDR3 is made up of 15 amino acids. The J segment lost 10 bases and the V segment lost 5 bases, leaving 7 bases of the junction unmatched. CDR1 is SGHNT, CDR2 YENEEA, per germline. CDR3 nucleotide sequence: TGTGCCAGCAGCAAGAAGGGACTAGCGGGAGAGGAGCAGTTCTTC. This codes for CASSKKGLAGEEQFF.

V usage is TRBV7-3 and J usage is TRBJ1-6, with 7 nucleotides matching TRBD1. CDR1 and CDR2 from the germline V gene are SGHTA and FQGTGA. The CDR3 is made up of 13 amino acids. The ends lost 4 bases at V and 8 bases at J; junction bases unmatched: 2. The CDR3 loop reads CASSSQGDSPLHF. In DNA, the CDR3 is TGTGCCAGCAGCTCCCAGGGGGATTCACCCCTCCACTTT.

Only a few counts were recorded for this clone. J is TRBJ1-5 and V is TRBV28; TRBD1 is a possible D gene (5 bases). The CDR3 spans 15 residues. V was cut by 5 bases and J by 5 bases, with 16 bases left in between. The germline gives CDR1 MDHEN, CDR2 SYDVKM. The CDR3 reads CASSKRQIPYQPQHF. The CDR3 DNA follows: TGTGCCAGCAGTAAGCGACAGATACCTTATCAGCCCCAGCATTTT.

This chain links TRBV6-5 with TRBJ2-7, with a possible D match to TRBD1 (6 bases). This CDR3 is built from 14 residues. V gave up 4 bases and J gave up 3 bases, with 13 bases separating them. Germline CDR1 is MNHEY and CDR2 is SVGAGI. The CDR3 protein is CASSLQTGDYEQYF. The CDR3, as DNA: TGTGCCAGCAGTTTACAGACAGGTGACTACGAGCAGTACTTC.

The chain is built from TRBV19 and TRBJ2-1; TRBD2 agrees at 8 bases. Germline V CDR1 and CDR2: LNHDA, SQIVND (reference sequence). This CDR3 contains 14 residues. V lost 3 bases and J lost 12; bases outside the gene matches: 10. CDR3 sequence (DNA): TGTGCCAGTAGTATCACGGGAGGGTCCACAGGGCAGTTCTTC. This translates into CASSITGGSTGQFF.

In regard to this clone: This same CDR3 is encoded by further DNA sequences in the sample. The chain combines TRBV5-1 with TRBJ2-5, with no clear D. With 0 bases removed from V and 5 bases from J, the gap between germline ends came to 11 bases. CDR1 SGHRS and CDR2 YFSETQ come from the germline V gene. The CDR3 consists of 14 residues. The DNA for the CDR3 is TGCGCCAGCAGCTTGGGCCTTGCGGCGGAGACCCAGTACTTC. Translated, it gives CASSLGLAAETQYF.

The V call is TRBV2, the J call TRBJ1-5; no clear D. CDR1 is SNHLY, CDR2 FYNNEI, per germline. The CDR3 consists of 15 residues. V lost 1 base and J lost 0, with 7 bases in between. CDR3 protein: CASSEGFNSNQPQHF. The CDR3 nucleotides read TGTGCCAGCAGTGAAGGTTTTAATAGCAATCAGCCCCAGCATTTT.

The chain employs TRBV12-3 or TRBV12-4 and TRBJ2-7; a weak D match, TRBD1 (5 bases). V lost 2 bases, J lost 3 bases, and 5 bases lay in between. The CDR3 contains 12 residues. The DNA for the CDR3 is TGTGCCAGCAGTTTACAGGGCTACGAGCAGTACTTC. This translates into CASSLQGYEQYF.

The V and J genes are TRBV6-5 and TRBJ1-1; no reliable D call. Germline CDR1 is MNHEY and CDR2 is SVGAGI. This CDR3 has 15 residues. The V gene lost 7 bases and the J gene lost 4 bases, with 19 bases spanning the gap. For the CDR3, the DNA is TGTGCCAGCATATCCGATTTTTGGTTGGCCACTGAAGCTTTCTTT. It translates to CASISDFWLATEAFF.

J is TRBJ2-5 and V is TRBV5-1; D not resolved. This CDR3 spans 14 amino acids. Germline loops: CDR1 SGHRS, CDR2 YFSETQ. Between the trimmed V and J ends, which lost 2 bases and 2 bases, there was a span of 10 bases. The CDR3 nucleotides read TGCGCCAGCAGCTTTGGTCCCAGTCAAGAGACCCAGTACTTC. It is translated as CASSFGPSQETQYF.

The CDR3 is CASSQPGQGNSPLHF. The DNA for the CDR3 is TGTGCCAGCAGTCAACCGGGACAGGGAAATTCACCCCTCCACTTT. V usage is TRBV2 and J usage is TRBJ1-6, with TRBD1 matching 9 bases. The V segment lost 5 bases and the J segment 7 bases; nucleotides outside the gene matches: 6. Per germline, CDR1 SNHLY and CDR2 FYNNEI. The length of the CDR3 is 15 residues.

This sequence joins TRBV6-1 and TRBJ2-2, with D tentatively TRBD2 (5 bases). The germline V gene encodes CDR1 MNHNS and CDR2 SASEGT. Trimming shortened V by 0 bases and J by 13 bases, and 18 bases separated the two germline ends. The CDR3 totals 15 residues. CDR3 residues: CASSEAGRTGVGLFF. CDR3 bases: TGTGCCAGCAGTGAAGCCGGCCGGACCGGGGTGGGGCTGTTTTTT.

This clone came up once. The chain combines TRBV7-8 with TRBJ2-5; the D gene is possibly TRBD2 (6 bases). Trimming took off 7 bases at V and 5 bases at J, with 23 bases between the two ends. The length of the CDR3 is 16 residues. In germline, CDR1 is SGHVS, CDR2 FQNEAQ. The CDR3 bases are TGTGCCAGCATACAAGCTATAGGCGGGACCGGGGAGACCCAGTACTTC. This encodes CASIQAIGGTGETQYF.

The chain couples TRBV6-5 to TRBJ2-1; a weak D match, TRBD1 (6 bases). Trimming removed 6 bases from V and 1 base from J, with 10 bases in between. The CDR3 loop spans 14 amino acids. In germline, CDR1 is MNHEY, CDR2 SVGAGI. For the CDR3, the DNA is TGTGCCAGCAGGAAGGGGGTTTCCTACAATGAGCAGTTCTTC. Amino acid sequence: CASRKGVSYNEQFF.

This chain joins TRBV10-1 and TRBJ1-6; D might be TRBD1 (6 bases). V lost 0 bases, J lost 7 bases, and 10 bases lay in between. Germline V CDR1 and CDR2: WNHNN, SYGVQD (reference sequence). The CDR3 consists of 15 residues. The CDR3 nucleotides read TGCGCCAGCAGTGAGTCCGGCAGGGGAAATTCACCCCTCCACTTT. Translation gives CASSESGRGNSPLHF.

The chain uses TRBV12-3 or TRBV12-4 and TRBJ1-2, with 9 nucleotides matching TRBD1. This CDR3 is 13 amino acids long. Losses at the gene ends were 5 bases for V and 8 bases for J; bases not matched to a gene: 6. DNA for the CDR3: TGTGCCAGCAGTCGACAGGGGGACGGGGGCTACACCTTC. Translated, it gives CASSRQGDGGYTF.

This chain joins TRBV19 and TRBJ1-1; D is perhaps TRBD1 (5 bases). Germline CDR1 LNHDA, CDR2 SQIVND (reference sequence). The germline V and J ends were trimmed by 6 bases and 7 bases, with 12 bases remaining between them. This CDR3 contains 12 residues. CDR3: CASRSRTFEAFF. For the CDR3, the DNA is TGTGCCAGTAGGTCGCGGACATTTGAAGCTTTCTTT. Full variable domain (missing parts from reference TRBV19 and TRBJ1-1): DGGITQSPKYLFRKEGQNVTLSCEQNLNHDAMYWYRQDPGQGLRLIYYSQIVNDFQKGDIAEGYSVSREKKESFPLTVTSAQKNPTAFYLCASRSRTFEAFFGQGTRLTVV.

This chain links TRBV5-8 with TRBJ2-5; TRBD1 might be the D (6 bases). CDR1 is SGHTS and CDR2 is YDEGEE in the germline V gene. The CDR3 runs 13 residues. Trimming stripped 5 bases from V and 2 bases from J, with 10 bases between. In nucleotides, the CDR3 is TGTGCCAGCAGTTACAGGGTTCAAGAGACCCAGTACTTC. This sequence encodes CASSYRVQETQYF.

The rearrangement uses TRBV5-6 and TRBJ2-7; TRBD2 matches 9 bases. Unmatched junction bases numbered 6, after V lost 1 base and J lost 7 bases. This CDR3 is built from 14 residues. Germline V CDR1 and CDR2: SGHDT, YYEEEE. The DNA of the CDR3 is TGTGCCAGCAGCTTGTGGCTAGCGGGATCGGAGCAGTACTTC. Translation: CASSLWLAGSEQYF. The complete variable domain, with remaining parts taken from reference TRBV5-6 and TRBJ2-7, reads DAGVTQSPTHLIKTRGQQVTLRCSPKSGHDTVSWYQQALGQGPQFIFQYYEEEERQRGNFPDRFSGHQFPNYSSELNVNALLLGDSALYLCASSLWLAGSEQYFGPGTRLTVT.

The chain joins TRBV20-1 to TRBJ1-1; D remains unclear. The CDR3 is 11 residues long. V was pared by 4 bases and J by 2 bases, with 5 bases between. CDR1 and CDR2 from the germline V gene are DFQATT and SNEGSKA (reference sequence). CDR3 in amino acids: CSAMGNTEAFF. CDR3 in DNA: TGCAGTGCTATGGGCAACACTGAAGCTTTCTTT.

The V call is TRBV5-4, the J call TRBJ2-5; D perhaps matches TRBD2 (7 bases). Germline lookup yields CDR1 SGHNT and CDR2 YYREEE (reference sequence). With 4 bases removed from V and 4 bases from J, the gap between germline ends came to 17 bases. The CDR3 spans 15 residues. The CDR3 loop reads CASSGGGGRGETQYF. CDR3 in DNA: TGTGCCAGCAGCGGGGGAGGGGGAAGGGGAGAGACCCAGTACTTC.

The rearrangement joins TRBV3-1 (or the pseudogene TRBV3-2) to TRBJ2-7; no definite D call. V was pared by 2 bases and J by 2 bases, with 10 bases between. The germline gives CDR1 LGHDT, CDR2 YNNKEL (reference sequence). CDR3 size: 14 residues. CDR3 bases: TGTGCCAGCAGCCAACACCTTAGCCCCTACGAGCAGTACTTC. It codes for CASSQHLSPYEQYF.